Listed below are T cell receptor beta chains from one sample, sequenced in a study of memory CD8 T cells in hepatitis C reinfection. Clones were read by immunoSEQ multiplex PCR, and TCRdb kept only the in-frame ones, dropping some. The sample comprises more than 45,000 clones, roughly 90% of which are singletons, and less than 1.2% rests with the top ten. Sequenced: naive CD8+ T cells sorted from blood. All receptors derive from a man between 18 and 29 years old with hepatitis C virus infection. Each CDR3 is given with its conserved first and last residue. The order of the fields is D gene, clone size, CDR3 length, V gene, J gene, CDR3 protein, CDR3 DNA. A D gene is named only where the DNA matches it firmly. Not all rows give a size; the values are once, few, many and, for expanded clones, a class.

>NA|NA|14|TRBV11-2|TRBJ1-2
CASSPPGRVDGYTF
TGTGCCAGCAGCCCCCCGGGGAGAGTAGATGGCTACACCTTC
>TRBD2|NA|20|TRBV9|TRBJ2-7
CASSPGGRVPSSGTTYEQYF
TGTGCCAGCAGCCCGGGGGGGCGGGTCCCCTCTAGCGGGACAACCTACGAGCAGTACTTC
>TRBD2|NA|21|TRBV28|TRBJ2-3
CASSLPARVGLAGGPRDTQYF
TGTGCCAGCAGTTTACCGGCCAGGGTAGGACTAGCGGGAGGGCCGCGAGATACGCAGTATTTT
>NA|NA|14|TRBV4-1|TRBJ1-1
CASSPIGGNTEAFF
TGCGCCAGCAGCCCGATCGGGGGGAACACTGAAGCTTTCTTT
>NA|NA|16|TRBV21-1|TRBJ1-5
CASSTDLQTNNQPQHF
TGTGCCAGCAGCACAGATTTACAGACGAACAATCAGCCCCAGCATTTT
>NA|NA|15|TRBV19|TRBJ1-5
CASSIDPSGRKPQHF
TGTGCCAGTAGTATCGACCCATCGGGGAGGAAGCCCCAGCATTTT
>TRBD2|NA|16|TRBV15|TRBJ2-3
CATSPTSGTSTDTQYF
TGTGCCACCAGCCCGACTAGCGGGACTAGCACAGATACGCAGTATTTT
>TRBD1|NA|16|TRBV7-9|TRBJ2-7
CASSLTVGTASYEQYF
TGTGCCAGCAGCTTAACTGTCGGGACAGCTTCCTACGAGCAGTACTTC
>NA|NA|13|TRBV30|TRBJ2-1
CAWSTGGYNEQFF
TGTGCCTGGAGTACCGGGGGCTACAATGAGCAGTTCTTC
>TRBD2|NA|17|TRBV9|TRBJ2-5
CASSPPEGLAGVETQYF
TGTGCCAGCAGCCCCCCGGAGGGACTAGCGGGGGTTGAGACCCAGTACTTC
>NA|NA|14|TRBV28|TRBJ2-7
CASSLYGSSYEQYF
TGTGCCAGCAGCCTTTACGGGAGCTCCTACGAGCAGTACTTC
>NA|once|17|TRBV11-2|TRBJ2-7
CASSLNGGGLAWREQYF
TGTGCCAGCAGCTTAAATGGTGGTGGGCTAGCCTGGAGAGAGCAGTACTTC
>NA|NA|16|TRBV5-8|TRBJ1-2
CASSPGPGEGNYGYTF
TGTGCCAGCAGCCCAGGGCCTGGGGAGGGTAACTATGGCTACACCTTC
>NA|NA|13|TRBV29-1|TRBJ1-1
CSVPRGMNTEAFF
TGCAGCGTTCCCAGGGGAATGAACACTGAAGCTTTCTTT
>TRBD1|NA|16|TRBV9|TRBJ2-5
CASSAFGTGGQETQYF
TGTGCCAGCAGCGCATTTGGGACAGGGGGACAAGAGACCCAGTACTTC
>NA|NA|15|TRBV27|TRBJ2-7
CASSLMVGLAYEQYF
TGTGCCAGCAGTTTAATGGTGGGCCTTGCCTACGAGCAGTACTTC
>NA|NA|15|TRBV9|TRBJ1-4
CASSVGGTGYEKLFF
TGTGCCAGCAGCGTAGGGGGTACAGGGTACGAAAAACTGTTTTTT
>NA|NA|18|TRBV28|TRBJ2-3
CASSLTVEGRGSTDTQYF
TGTGCCAGCAGTTTAACGGTAGAAGGTAGGGGTAGCACAGATACGCAGTATTTT
>TRBD2|few|16|TRBV4-3|TRBJ2-1
CASSQAASGDYNEQFF
TGCGCCAGCAGCCAAGCGGCCAGCGGGGATTACAATGAGCAGTTCTTC
>TRBD2|NA|16|TRBV6-6|TRBJ2-5
CASTATLAGGEETQYF
TGTGCCAGTACCGCCACCTTAGCGGGGGGGGAGGAGACCCAGTACTTC
>TRBD2|NA|16|TRBV4-1|TRBJ2-5
CASSQQERGMGETQYF
TGCGCCAGCAGCCAGCAGGAGCGGGGGATGGGAGAGACCCAGTACTTC
>NA|once|14|TRBV27|TRBJ2-5
CASRPLGFQETQYF
TGTGCCAGCAGACCCCTCGGGTTCCAAGAGACCCAGTACTTC
>TRBD1|NA|15|TRBV6-5|TRBJ1-5
CASSYSQGGRQPQHF
TGTGCCAGCAGTTACTCTCAGGGGGGACGGCAGCCCCAGCATTTT
>TRBD1|NA|15|TRBV5-8|TRBJ1-4
CASSPRDRQNEKLFF
TGTGCCAGCAGCCCCCGGGACAGGCAAAATGAAAAACTGTTTTTT
>NA|once|13|TRBV28|TRBJ1-2
CASSPTELIGYTF
TGTGCCAGCAGCCCTACAGAGCTTATTGGCTACACCTTC
>TRBD1|NA|14|TRBV19|TRBJ1-5
CASGRSGGGQPQHF
TGTGCCAGTGGAAGATCAGGGGGCGGTCAGCCCCAGCATTTT
>TRBD1|once|16|TRBV27|TRBJ2-1
CASSLYGTGMSNEQFF
TGTGCCAGCAGTTTATACGGGACAGGGATGAGCAATGAGCAGTTCTTC
>TRBD1|NA|14|TRBV27|TRBJ1-4
CASSRDRGHEKLFF
TGTGCCAGCAGCCGGGACAGGGGGCATGAAAAACTGTTTTTT
>NA|once|16|TRBV28|TRBJ2-1
CASALFPGEVYNEQFF
TGTGCCAGCGCCCTCTTCCCCGGGGAGGTTTACAATGAGCAGTTCTTC
>NA|once|14|TRBV5-1|TRBJ1-6
CASSLARDDSPLHF
TGCGCCAGCAGCTTGGCCAGGGATGATTCACCCCTCCACTTT
>TRBD1|NA|15|TRBV5-5|TRBJ1-2
CASSLGQGEFYGYTF
TGTGCCAGCAGCCTAGGACAGGGGGAGTTCTATGGCTACACCTTC
>TRBD2|NA|16|TRBV7-9|TRBJ2-3
CASSSRQREYTDTQYF
TGTGCCAGCAGCTCCCGACAGCGGGAGTACACAGATACGCAGTATTTT
>NA|few|15|TRBV2|TRBJ2-6
CASTGDSSGANVLTF
TGTGCCAGCACAGGGGATAGCTCTGGGGCCAACGTCCTGACTTTC
>NA|NA|13|TRBV12-5|TRBJ1-1
CASGLVLDTEAFF
TGTGCTAGTGGTTTGGTACTAGACACTGAAGCTTTCTTT
>TRBD2|NA|18|TRBV27|TRBJ2-1
CASSFELAGGPLLDEQFF
TGTGCCAGCAGTTTTGAACTAGCGGGGGGGCCGTTATTGGATGAGCAGTTCTTC
>NA|NA|11|TRBV29-1|TRBJ1-2
CSVREDYGYTF
TGCAGCGTGCGGGAGGACTATGGCTACACCTTC
>TRBD2|NA|16|TRBV4-1|TRBJ2-3
CASSQQLAGSTDTQYF
TGCGCCAGCAGCCAACAACTAGCGGGGAGCACAGATACGCAGTATTTT
>TRBD1|NA|16|TRBV27|TRBJ1-5
CASSLSWTGSNQPQHF
TGTGCCAGCAGTTTATCTTGGACAGGTAGCAATCAGCCCCAGCATTTT
>NA|NA|11|TRBV6-6|TRBJ1-5
CASSSNQPQHF
TGTGCCAGCAGCTCGAATCAGCCCCAGCATTTT
>NA|NA|15|TRBV7-9|TRBJ2-1
CASSFKDGIDNEQFF
TGTGCCAGCAGCTTTAAGGACGGGATCGACAATGAGCAGTTCTTC
>NA|NA|15|TRBV4-1|TRBJ2-7
CASSQSNGVANEQYF
TGCGCCAGCAGCCAATCCAACGGAGTCGCCAACGAGCAGTACTTC
>TRBD2|NA|14|TRBV5-8|TRBJ2-7
CASSLGEGIHEQYF
TGTGCCAGCAGCTTAGGGGAGGGCATCCACGAGCAGTACTTC
>NA|NA|13|TRBV6-6|TRBJ2-3
CASSYSTSDTQYF
TGTGCCAGCAGTTACTCGACATCGGATACGCAGTATTTT
>NA|NA|15|TRBV5-1|TRBJ2-3
CASSLYASSTDTQYF
TGCGCCAGCAGCTTGTACGCGTCTAGCACAGATACGCAGTATTTT
>NA|once|16|TRBV14|TRBJ2-3
CASSQDRGFRTDTQYF
TGTGCCAGCAGCCAAGATCGAGGGTTTCGCACAGATACGCAGTATTTT
>TRBD2|NA|16|TRBV6-5|TRBJ2-1
CASSYLGSGRDNEQFF
TGTGCCAGCAGTTATTTGGGTAGCGGGAGGGACAATGAGCAGTTCTTC
>TRBD2|NA|18|TRBV2|TRBJ2-7
CASNTPGLAGGVEHEQYF
TGTGCCAGCAATACACCGGGACTAGCGGGAGGTGTGGAGCACGAGCAGTACTTC
>NA|NA|15|TRBV2|TRBJ2-7
CASREGTTLIDEQYF
TGTGCCAGCAGGGAGGGGACCACACTAATCGACGAGCAGTACTTC
>TRBD2|once|16|TRBV7-9|TRBJ2-5
CASSEVQRGLSETQYF
TGTGCCAGCTCAGAGGTCCAGCGGGGCCTTTCGGAGACCCAGTACTTC
>NA|NA|15|TRBV4-3|TRBJ2-1
CASSQRGGGYNEQFF
TGCGCCAGCAGCCAAAGGGGGGGAGGGTACAATGAGCAGTTCTTC
>NA|NA|14|TRBV13|TRBJ1-4
CASSFLAEGEKLFF
TGTGCCAGCAGCTTTCTGGCAGAGGGTGAAAAACTGTTTTTT
>NA|few|14|TRBV30|TRBJ1-1
CAWTLAGAGAEAFF
TGTGCCTGGACCCTCGCGGGTGCTGGCGCTGAAGCTTTCTTT
>NA|NA|12|TRBV29-1|TRBJ1-1
CSAQGGGTEAFF
TGCAGCGCCCAGGGTGGGGGGACTGAAGCTTTCTTT
>TRBD2|NA|14|TRBV14|TRBJ2-7
CASSPGLAGDEQYF
TGTGCCAGCAGCCCGGGACTAGCGGGAGACGAGCAGTACTTC
>NA|NA|14|TRBV6-4|TRBJ2-5
CASRYTRTQETQYF
TGTGCCAGCAGGTACACGAGGACACAAGAGACCCAGTACTTC